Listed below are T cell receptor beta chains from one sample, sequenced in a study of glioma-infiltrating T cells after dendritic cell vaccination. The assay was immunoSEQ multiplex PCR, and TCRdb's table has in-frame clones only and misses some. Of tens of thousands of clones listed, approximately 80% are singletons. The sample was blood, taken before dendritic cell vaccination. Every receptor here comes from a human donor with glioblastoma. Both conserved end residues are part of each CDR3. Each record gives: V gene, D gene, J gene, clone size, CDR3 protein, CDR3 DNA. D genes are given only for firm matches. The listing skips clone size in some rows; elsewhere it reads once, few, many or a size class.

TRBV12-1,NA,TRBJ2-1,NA,CASSFGGLARGGEQFF,TGTGCCAGCAGCTTTGGAGGGCTAGCGAGGGGAGGAGAGCAGTTCTTC
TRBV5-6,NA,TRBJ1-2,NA,CASSLDRAGGYTF,TGTGCCAGCAGCTTGGACAGGGCGGGTGGCTACACCTTC
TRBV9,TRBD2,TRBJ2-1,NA,CASSSLAGSYNEQFF,TGTGCCAGCAGCTCACTAGCGGGTTCCTACAATGAGCAGTTCTTC
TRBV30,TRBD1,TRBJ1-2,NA,CAGGQGLYYGYTF,TGTGCCGGAGGACAGGGCTTATACTATGGCTACACCTTC
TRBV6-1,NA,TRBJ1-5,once,CASSEYRGQPQHF,TGTGCCAGCAGTGAATACCGGGGTCAGCCCCAGCATTTT
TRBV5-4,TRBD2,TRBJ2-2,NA,CASSHSGRADTGELFF,TGTGCCAGCAGCCATAGCGGGAGGGCCGACACCGGGGAGCTGTTTTTT
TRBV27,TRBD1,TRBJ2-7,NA,CASRGTGAYEQYF,TGTGCCAGCAGAGGGACAGGGGCCTACGAGCAGTACTTC
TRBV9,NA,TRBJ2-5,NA,CASSRGVGEETQYF,TGTGCCAGCAGCCGAGGTGTGGGAGAAGAGACCCAGTACTTC
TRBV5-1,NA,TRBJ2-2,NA,CASSPGVRTGELFF,TGCGCCAGCAGCCCAGGGGTACGGACCGGGGAGCTGTTTTTT
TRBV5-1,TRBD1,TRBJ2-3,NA,CASSLFVGTGGADTQYF,TGCGCCAGCAGCTTGTTTGTAGGGACAGGGGGCGCAGATACGCAGTATTTT
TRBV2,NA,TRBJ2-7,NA,CASSYRFPYEQYF,TGTGCCAGCAGCTACAGGTTTCCCTACGAGCAGTACTTC
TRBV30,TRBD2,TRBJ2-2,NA,CAWSIGAGAGELFF,TGTGCCTGGAGTATTGGGGCGGGGGCCGGGGAGCTGTTTTTT
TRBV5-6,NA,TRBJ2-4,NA,CASSLAGVNIQYF,TGTGCCAGCAGCTTGGCGGGGGTGAACATTCAGTACTTC
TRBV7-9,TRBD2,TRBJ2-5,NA,CASSLGLAGGDFQETQYF,TGTGCCAGCAGCTTAGGACTAGCGGGAGGGGACTTCCAAGAGACCCAGTACTTC
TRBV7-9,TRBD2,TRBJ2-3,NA,CASSLWWGDYTDTQYF,TGTGCCAGCAGCTTATGGTGGGGGGACTACACAGATACGCAGTATTTT
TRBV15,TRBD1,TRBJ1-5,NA,CATSRPDRGQPQHF,TGTGCCACCAGCAGACCCGACAGGGGCCAGCCCCAGCATTTT
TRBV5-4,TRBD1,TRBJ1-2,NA,CASSRQGWGYGYTF,TGTGCCAGCAGCCGACAGGGCTGGGGCTATGGCTACACCTTC
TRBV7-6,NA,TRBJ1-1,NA,CASSRRENTEAFF,TGTGCCAGCAGCCGTCGGGAGAACACTGAAGCTTTCTTT
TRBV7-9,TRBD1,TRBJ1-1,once,CASKPQGAGTEAFF,TGTGCCAGCAAGCCACAGGGGGCAGGCACTGAAGCTTTCTTT
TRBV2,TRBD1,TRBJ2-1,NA,CASSETGGVWSNEQFF,TGTGCCAGCAGTGAGACAGGGGGCGTTTGGTCCAATGAGCAGTTCTTC
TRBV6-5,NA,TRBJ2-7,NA,CASSAEGRQYF,TGTGCCAGCAGTGCGGAGGGGAGGCAGTACTTC
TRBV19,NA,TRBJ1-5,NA,CASSPVHSNQPQHF,TGTGCCAGTAGCCCAGTGCATAGCAATCAGCCCCAGCATTTT
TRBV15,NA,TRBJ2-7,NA,CATSSGRGSSYEQYF,TGTGCCACCAGCAGCGGCCGGGGGAGCTCCTACGAGCAGTACTTC
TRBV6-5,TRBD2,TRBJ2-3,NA,CASSYTAGGTDTQYF,TGTGCCAGCAGTTACACTGCGGGGGGCACAGATACGCAGTATTTT
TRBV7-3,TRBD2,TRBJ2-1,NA,CASSNGVMTSGRGMQFF,TGTGCCAGCAGCAACGGGGTGATGACTAGCGGGAGAGGTATGCAGTTCTTC
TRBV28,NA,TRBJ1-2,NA,CASRRSGGYTF,TGTGCCAGCAGACGTAGCGGGGGCTACACCTTC
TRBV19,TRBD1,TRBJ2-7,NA,CASSTRQGAKYEQYF,TGTGCCAGTAGTACCCGACAGGGGGCGAAGTACGAGCAGTACTTC
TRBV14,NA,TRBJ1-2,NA,CASSQGRGSGYTF,TGTGCCAGCAGCCAAGGAAGGGGCAGTGGCTACACCTTC
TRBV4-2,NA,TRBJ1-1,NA,CASSPPAPGALNTEAFF,TGTGCCAGCAGCCCTCCGGCCCCTGGGGCGCTGAACACTGAAGCTTTCTTT
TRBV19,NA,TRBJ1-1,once,CASSIGPGYTEAFF,TGTGCCAGTAGTATAGGTCCGGGGTACACTGAAGCTTTCTTT
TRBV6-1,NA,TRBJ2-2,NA,CASSLAGIVVGELFF,TGTGCCAGCAGTTTAGCCGGGATTGTGGTCGGGGAGCTGTTTTTT
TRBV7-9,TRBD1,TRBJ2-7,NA,CASSLGQGNYEQYF,TGTGCCAGCAGCTTAGGACAGGGAAACTACGAGCAGTACTTC
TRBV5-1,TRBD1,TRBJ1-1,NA,CASSFVQGATEAFF,TGCGCCAGCAGCTTTGTACAGGGGGCCACTGAAGCTTTCTTT
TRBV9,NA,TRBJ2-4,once,CASSSNIAEAAENIQYF,TGTGCCAGCAGCTCAAACATAGCGGAGGCAGCAGAAAACATTCAGTACTTC
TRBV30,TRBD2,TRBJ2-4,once,CAAGEAGGNIQYF,TGTGCCGCCGGAGAAGCGGGAGGGAACATTCAGTACTTC
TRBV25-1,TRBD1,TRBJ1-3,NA,CASSDLQGTGNTIYF,TGTGCCAGCAGTGACTTACAGGGGACTGGAAACACCATATATTTT
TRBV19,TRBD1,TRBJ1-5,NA,CASTNLQTGTQPQHF,TGTGCCAGTACCAATCTGCAGACAGGGACTCAGCCCCAGCATTTT
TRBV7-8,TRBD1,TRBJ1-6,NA,CASSTQGTGTPLHF,TGTGCCAGCAGCACACAGGGGACTGGGACACCCCTCCACTTT
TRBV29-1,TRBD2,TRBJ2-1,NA,CSVDGAGFYNEQFF,TGCAGCGTTGATGGAGCGGGGTTCTACAATGAGCAGTTCTTC
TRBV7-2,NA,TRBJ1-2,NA,CASRAVNYGYTF,TGTGCCAGCAGGGCGGTTAACTATGGCTACACCTTC
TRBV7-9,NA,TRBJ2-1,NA,CASSPPTWRVIHEQFF,TGTGCCAGCAGCCCACCGACTTGGCGGGTGATCCATGAGCAGTTCTTC
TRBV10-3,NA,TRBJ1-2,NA,CAISESESGYGYTF,TGTGCCATCAGTGAGTCAGAATCCGGCTATGGCTACACCTTC
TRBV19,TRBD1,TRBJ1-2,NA,CASRNRGNYGYTF,TGTGCCAGTAGGAACAGGGGAAACTATGGCTACACCTTC
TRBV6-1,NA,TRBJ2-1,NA,CASTPYSPYEQFF,TGTGCCAGCACCCCATACTCCCCCTATGAGCAGTTCTTC
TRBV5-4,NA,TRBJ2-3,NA,CASSLAQRPGTDTQYF,TGTGCCAGCAGCTTGGCTCAGCGGCCTGGGACAGATACGCAGTATTTT
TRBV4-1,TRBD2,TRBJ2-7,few,CASSQDAIAGAYEQYF,TGCGCCAGCAGCCAAGATGCGATAGCGGGGGCCTACGAGCAGTACTTC
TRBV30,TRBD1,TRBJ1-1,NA,CARDRGLSTEAFF,TGTGCCCGGGACAGGGGGCTGTCTACTGAAGCTTTCTTT
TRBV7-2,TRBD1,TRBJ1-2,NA,CASSLRTGADYGYTF,TGTGCCAGCAGCTTACGGACAGGGGCGGACTATGGCTACACCTTC
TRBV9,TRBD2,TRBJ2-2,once,CASSVELAGGPDTGELFF,TGTGCCAGCAGCGTAGAACTAGCGGGGGGGCCGGACACCGGGGAGCTGTTTTTT
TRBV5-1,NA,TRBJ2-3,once,CASSLVRGDTQYF,TGCGCCAGCAGCTTGGTGAGAGGAGATACGCAGTATTTT
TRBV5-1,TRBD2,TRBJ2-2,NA,CASSLGPSGGGNTGELFF,TGCGCCAGCAGCTTGGGCCCTAGCGGGGGTGGCAACACCGGGGAGCTGTTTTTT
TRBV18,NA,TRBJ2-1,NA,CASSPIGGGIHNEQFF,TGTGCCAGCTCACCGATTGGAGGTGGGATTCATAATGAGCAGTTCTTC
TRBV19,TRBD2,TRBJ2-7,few,CASSLRGVSSYEQYF,TGTGCCAGTAGTCTCCGGGGGGTCAGCTCCTACGAGCAGTACTTC
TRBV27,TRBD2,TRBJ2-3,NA,CASSSSGWGTQYF,TGTGCCAGCAGTTCTAGCGGGTGGGGTACGCAGTATTTT